This T cell receptor (beta chain) was captured in a study of cytomegalovirus exposure and HLA in healthy donors. Both 60 Vbeta primers and 13 Jbeta primers went into the PCR. This table comes from immunoSEQ multiplex PCR, and its TCRdb copy is limited to in-frame clones, with some not included. The sample lists about 200,000 clones, roughly 88% occurring once. V was trimmed by 3 bases and J by 3 bases, leaving 18 bases between them. Germline V gene data show CDR1 as LNHDA and CDR2 as SQIVND (reference sequence). CDR3 length: 17 residues. On this clone: The target antigen is unknown.

The study's findings and limits: Most TCR sequences were uncommon, yet certain public TCRs appeared in many donors.

The rearrangement links TRBV19 to TRBJ2-1; TRBD1 might be the D (6 bases). This clonotype originated in a boy younger than 10 in good health and CMV-seronegative. Sequencing was carried out using PBMCs. DNA for the CDR3: TGTGCCAGTAGTATGGACAGAGAGGCCGCCTACTACAATGAGCAGTTCTTC. Translated: CASSMDREAAYYNEQFF.